This T cell receptor beta chain was sequenced for a study of CD8 T cells in ankylosing spondylitis. Study-wide points: Seemingly characteristic of ankylosing spondylitis blood was a TCR beta motif consisting of 7 or 8 highly homologous variants. According to the report, clones linked to the disease were significantly enriched in matched synovial fluid samples taken from ankylosing spondylitis patients.

This clonotype has at least ten counts. Its cognate antigen is unknown. TCRdb recomputed calls from the 5' RACE reads with MiXCR, one row per CDR3 protein. Here the sample spans under 300,000 distinct CDR3 sequences, 8% to 11% being singletons. This receptor was obtained from a male donor with ankylosing spondylitis or in good health (not recorded which). Material for sequencing was blood, either unsorted or a sorted T cell fraction (not recorded which).

CDR3 nucleotides: TGTGCCAGCAGCTCCGGGACTAGCGGGGATACGCAGTATTTT. As protein: CASSSGTSGDTQYF. V is TRBV7-7 and J is TRBJ2-3; TRBD2 agrees at 12 bases. The germline CDR1 and CDR2 sequences are SSHAT and FNYEAQ (reference sequence). Trimming took 4 bases from V and 6 from J; bases not matched to a gene: 2. CDR3 size: 14 residues.